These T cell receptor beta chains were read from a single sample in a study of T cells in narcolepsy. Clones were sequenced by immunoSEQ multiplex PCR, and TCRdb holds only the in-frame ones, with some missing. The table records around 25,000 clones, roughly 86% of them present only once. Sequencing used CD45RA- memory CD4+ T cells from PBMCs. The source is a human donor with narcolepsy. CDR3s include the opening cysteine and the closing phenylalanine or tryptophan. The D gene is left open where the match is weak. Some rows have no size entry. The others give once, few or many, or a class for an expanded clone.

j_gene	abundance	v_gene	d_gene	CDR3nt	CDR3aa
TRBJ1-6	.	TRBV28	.	TGTGCCAGCAGTCCCCGGGGGGTGTCGAATAATTCACCCCTCCACTTT	CASSPRGVSNNSPLHF
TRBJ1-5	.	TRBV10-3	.	TGTGCCATCAGTGCGGGAAATCAGCCCCAGCATTTT	CAISAGNQPQHF
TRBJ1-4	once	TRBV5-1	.	TGCGCCAGCAGCTTGGCCGGGCTAGGGGGTAGTGAAAAACTGTTTTTT	CASSLAGLGGSEKLFF
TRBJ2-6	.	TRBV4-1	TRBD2	TGCGCCAGCAGGCGGGGGGTGGGGGCGGAGGCCAACGTCCTGACTTTC	CASRRGVGAEANVLTF
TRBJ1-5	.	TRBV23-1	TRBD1	TGCGCCAGCATGCAAATCGGACAGGACCTTAGCAATCAGCCCCAGCATTTT	CASMQIGQDLSNQPQHF
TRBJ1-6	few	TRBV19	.	TGTGCCAGTAGTACCGTGGGTAATTCACCCCTCCACTTT	CASSTVGNSPLHF
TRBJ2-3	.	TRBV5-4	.	TGTGCCAGCAGCTTGGGCGACAGCGGACGGACGCAGTATTTT	CASSLGDSGRTQYF
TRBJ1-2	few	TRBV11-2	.	TGTGCCAGCAGCTTAGTTGCAGCTAACTATGGCTACACCTTC	CASSLVAANYGYTF
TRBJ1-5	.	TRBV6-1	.	TGTGCCAGCAGTGAAGCTACCGGACATCTCAATCAGCCCCAGCATTTT	CASSEATGHLNQPQHF
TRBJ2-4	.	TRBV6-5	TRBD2	TGTGCCAGCAGACCAAGCGGGGGTGTGAACATTCAGTACTTC	CASRPSGGVNIQYF
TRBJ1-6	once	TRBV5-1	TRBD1	TGCGCCAGCAGCACCACAGGGGACCGGTCACCCCTCCACTTT	CASSTTGDRSPLHF
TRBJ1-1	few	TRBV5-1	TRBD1	TGCGCCAGCAGCCTTACAGGGGTGAACACTGAAGCTTTCTTT	CASSLTGVNTEAFF
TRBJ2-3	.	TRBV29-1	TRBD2	TGCAGCGGGGGGGAGACTAGCTCGGCAGATACGCAGTATTTT	CSGGETSSADTQYF
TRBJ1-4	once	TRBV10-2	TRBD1	TGCGCCAGCAGTTCTACAGGGGGCTCTAATGAAAAACTGTTTTTT	CASSSTGGSNEKLFF
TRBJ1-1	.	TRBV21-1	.	TGTGCCAGCAGCGGACGACACTACAGGAGGAGGGACACTGAAGCTTTCTTT	CASSGRHYRRRDTEAFF
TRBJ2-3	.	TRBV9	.	TGTGCCAGCAGCCCAACCCCGGTTTCAGATACGCAGTATTTT	CASSPTPVSDTQYF
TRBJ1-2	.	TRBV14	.	TGTGCCAGCAGCAAGGGGGTTGGAGGCTACACCTTC	CASSKGVGGYTF
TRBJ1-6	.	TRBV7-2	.	TGTGCCAGCAGCCCGACGGGGGGCGCCGGTTGGGCACCCCTCCACTTT	CASSPTGGAGWAPLHF
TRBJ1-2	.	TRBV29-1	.	TGCAGCGTTGGTTTCCAGGGGTCATCCAATGGCTACACCTTC	CSVGFQGSSNGYTF
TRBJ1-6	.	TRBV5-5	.	TGTGCCAGCAGCCCCGTGACTGGGGTCTTTAATTCACCCCTCCACTTT	CASSPVTGVFNSPLHF
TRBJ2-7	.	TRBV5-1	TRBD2	TGCGCCAGCAGCCCAACGACTAGCGGCCCCTACGAGCAGTACTTC	CASSPTTSGPYEQYF
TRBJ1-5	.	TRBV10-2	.	TGCGCCAGCAGTGAGGCAGGGCCCAATCAGCCCCAGCATTTT	CASSEAGPNQPQHF
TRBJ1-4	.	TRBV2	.	TGTGCCAGCAGGGGAGGGGAAAAACTGTTTTTT	CASRGGEKLFF